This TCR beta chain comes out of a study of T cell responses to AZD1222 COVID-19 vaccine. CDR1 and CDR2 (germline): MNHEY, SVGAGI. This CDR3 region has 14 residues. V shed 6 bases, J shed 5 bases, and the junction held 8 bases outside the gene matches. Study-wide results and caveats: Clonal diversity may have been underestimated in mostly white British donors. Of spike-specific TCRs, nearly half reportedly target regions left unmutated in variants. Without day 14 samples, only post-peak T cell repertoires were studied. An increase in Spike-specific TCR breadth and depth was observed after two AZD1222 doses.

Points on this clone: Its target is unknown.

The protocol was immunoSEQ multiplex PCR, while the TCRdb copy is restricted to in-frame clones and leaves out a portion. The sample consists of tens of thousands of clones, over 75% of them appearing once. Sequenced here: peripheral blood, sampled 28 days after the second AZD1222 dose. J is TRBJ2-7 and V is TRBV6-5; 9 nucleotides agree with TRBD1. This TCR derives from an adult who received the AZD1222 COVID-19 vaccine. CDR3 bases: TGTGCCAGCAGGGACAGGGGTCGGTTGGACGAGCAGTACTTC. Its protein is CASRDRGRLDEQYF.